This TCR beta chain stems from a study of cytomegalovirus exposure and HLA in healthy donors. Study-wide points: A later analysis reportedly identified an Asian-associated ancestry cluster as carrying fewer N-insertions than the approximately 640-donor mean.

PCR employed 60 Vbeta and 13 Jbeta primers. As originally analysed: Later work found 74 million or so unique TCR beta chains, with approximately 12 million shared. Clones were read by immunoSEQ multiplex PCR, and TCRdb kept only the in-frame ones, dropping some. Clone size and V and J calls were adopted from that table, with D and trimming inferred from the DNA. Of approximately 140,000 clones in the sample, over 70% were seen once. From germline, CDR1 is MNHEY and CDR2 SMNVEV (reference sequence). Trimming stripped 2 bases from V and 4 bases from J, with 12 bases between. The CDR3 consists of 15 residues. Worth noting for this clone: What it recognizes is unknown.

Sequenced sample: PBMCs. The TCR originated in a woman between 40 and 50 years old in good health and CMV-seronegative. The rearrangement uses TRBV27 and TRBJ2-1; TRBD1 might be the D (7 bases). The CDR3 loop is CASSLRGDRYNEQFF. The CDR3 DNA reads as TGTGCCAGCAGTTTAAGGGGGGACAGATACAATGAGCAGTTCTTC.